This T cell receptor beta chain came from a study of CD8 T cells in Susac syndrome. Broader study findings: A relatively small number of individuals underwent TCR sequencing and HLA analysis.

V shed 4 bases and J 1 base; nucleotides not matched to a gene: 9. Germline V CDR1 and CDR2: LNHDA, SQIVND (reference sequence). CDR3 length: 16 amino acids. RNA in amounts of roughly 0.5 to 1 ug was reverse transcribed with random hexamers. Amplification of TCR beta CDR3 spanned 54 Vbeta and 13 Jbeta via immunoSEQ multiplex PCR. TCRdb reprocessed the immunoSEQ multiplex PCR reads via MiXCR and lists one record per CDR3 protein. The data show about 190,000 distinct CDR3 sequences, roughly 92% seen once. With regard to this clonotype: Its target is not known.

The control participants were healthy donors, and these controls were matched with respect to both age and sex. Negative isolation was applied to CD8+ and CD4+ T cells, and FACS enrichment was applied to TEMRA cells. V is TRBV19 and J is TRBJ2-5, with 7 bases that match TRBD1. This TCR was sampled from a human donor in good health. Sample: CD4+ T cells from PBMCs. CDR3 protein: CASSTTRQGPQETQYF. The CDR3 DNA reads as TGTGCCAGTAGTACCACACGACAGGGACCCCAAGAGACCCAGTACTTC.